Below, 21 T cell receptor beta chains from the same sample are listed, as sequenced in a study of T cell responses to AZD1222 COVID-19 vaccine. Clones were read by immunoSEQ multiplex PCR, and TCRdb kept only the in-frame ones, dropping some. The sample gives about 130,000 clones, more than 85% of which show up once; around 3.3% is in the top ten. This material consisted of peripheral blood, taken on day 0 of AZD1222 vaccination. These TCRs come from an adult in good health.

The rearrangement uses TRBV7-3 and TRBJ2-6, with TRBD2 as a possible D gene (6 bases). V lost 1 base to trimming and J lost 0 bases, with 22 bases between them. CDR3 size: 21 residues. Germline V gene sequence: CDR1 SGHTA, CDR2 FQGTGA. The CDR3 DNA follows: TGTGCCAGCAGCTTAAGAAGTAGTCGGGACTCCTCGCTCTCTGGGGCCAACGTCCTGACTTTC. Protein product: CASSLRSSRDSSLSGANVLTF.

Concerning this clone itself: The same CDR3 is also encoded by other DNA sequences in this sample. The gene calls are TRBV28 and TRBJ1-1; D gene ambiguous. CDR1 and CDR2 from the germline V gene are MDHEN and SYDVKM. CDR3 length: 12 amino acids. V was cut by 6 bases and J by 2 bases, with 7 bases left in between. The DNA for the CDR3 is TGTGCCAGCAGCTTCTCTAACACTGAAGCTTTCTTT. This codes for CASSFSNTEAFF.

This chain uses TRBV18 with TRBJ1-2; the D gene is possibly TRBD1 (6 bases). Looked up from germline, CDR1 is KGHSH and CDR2 is LQKENI. This CDR3 comprises 14 residues. V was pared by 3 bases and J by 7 bases, with 15 bases between. CDR3 nucleotides: TGTGCCAGCTCACCCTCATCAGGGGAGGGTGGCTACACCTTC. It specifies CASSPSSGEGGYTF. Drawing the rest from reference TRBV18 and TRBJ1-2, the complete variable domain is NAGVMQNPRHLVRRRGQEARLRCSPMKGHSHVYWYRQLPEEGLKFMVYLQKENIIDESGMPKERFSAEFPKEGPSILRIQQVVRGDSAAYFCASSPSSGEGGYTFGSGTRLTVV.

This clone appeared once. V and J are TRBV9 and TRBJ2-2; TRBD2 matches 7 bases. The ends lost 4 bases at V and 7 bases at J; junction bases unmatched: 13. The CDR3 runs to 16 residues. In germline, CDR1 is SGDLS, CDR2 YYNGEE. CDR3 amino acids: CASSLRGGRADGELFF. The CDR3 DNA reads TGTGCCAGCAGCCTAAGAGGTGGGAGGGCCGACGGGGAGCTGTTTTTT. Full variable domain (missing parts from reference TRBV9 and TRBJ2-2): DSGVTQTPKHLITATGQRVTLRCSPRSGDLSVYWYQQSLDQGLQFLIQYYNGEERAKGNILERFSAQQFPDLHSELNLSSLELGDSALYFCASSLRGGRADGELFFGEGSRLTVL.

The rearrangement joins TRBV27 to TRBJ1-2; 7 bases match TRBD1. V was pared by 5 bases and J by 7 bases, with 13 bases of the junction left unmatched. This CDR3 comprises 15 residues. Germline loops: CDR1 MNHEY, CDR2 SMNVEV (reference sequence). Written as DNA, the CDR3 is TGTGCCAGCAGTCCAAGACAGGGAAGGTTCTCTGGCTACACCTTC. As protein: CASSPRQGRFSGYTF.

The chain couples TRBV4-2 to TRBJ1-3; unclear D gene. The germline V gene encodes CDR1 LGHNA and CDR2 YNFKEQ. V was cut by 4 bases and J by 0 bases, with 13 bases left in between. The CDR3 is 16 amino acids. The CDR3 nucleotides are TGTGCCAGCAGCCCCCTAGGGTCAGTCTCTGGAAACACCATATATTTT. Translating it yields CASSPLGSVSGNTIYF.

A single count supports this clone. The gene calls are TRBV4-1 and TRBJ2-3, with 9 positions matching TRBD2. In germline, CDR1 is MGHRA, CDR2 YSYEKL. Trimming took 6 bases from V and 2 from J; bases not matched to a gene: 9. This CDR3 spans 16 amino acids. CDR3 nucleotide sequence: TGCGCCAGCAGGAACTTAGCGGGGGCCACCACAGATACGCAGTATTTT. It encodes CASRNLAGATTDTQYF.

The J gene is TRBJ1-1, the V gene TRBV29-1; D remains unclear. Trimming stripped 4 bases from V and 0 bases from J, with 12 bases between. The length of the CDR3 is 14 residues. Germline CDR1 SQVTM, CDR2 ANQGSEA. CDR3 DNA: TGCAGCGTTGGGGAGACCCAGATGAACACTGAAGCTTTCTTT. Translated, it gives CSVGETQMNTEAFF.

V is TRBV19 and J is TRBJ1-2; D not certain. Germline lookup yields CDR1 LNHDA and CDR2 SQIVND (reference sequence). The CDR3 has 16 residues. V lost 6 bases, J lost 1 base, and 18 bases lay in between. CDR3 loop: CASSPERGRYNYGYTF. Here the CDR3 DNA reads TGTGCCAGTAGCCCAGAACGGGGTCGATATAACTATGGCTACACCTTC.

V gene TRBV7-6 combines with J gene TRBJ2-1; perhaps TRBD1 as D (5 bases). The length of the CDR3 is 17 residues. Trimming cost V 2 bases and J 0 bases, with 14 bases left between them. Germline CDR1 SGHVS, CDR2 FNYEAQ. The DNA of the CDR3 is TGTGCCAGCAGCTTAAGAAGGGGTGGCGGCTCCTACAATGAGCAGTTCTTC. It specifies CASSLRRGGGSYNEQFF.

The rearrangement uses TRBV21-1 and TRBJ2-7; the table names TRBD1, a call not compared with the DNA. TRBV21-1 is deemed a pseudogene. The CDR3 has 18 residues. CDR3 DNA: TGTGCCAGCAGCAAGACAAGAGATGGTGGACACAGGCTCTACGAGCAGTACTTC. Its protein product is CASSKTRDGGHRLYEQYF.

J is TRBJ1-5 and V is TRBV6-5; 8 positions agree with TRBD1. From germline, CDR1 is MNHEY and CDR2 SVGAGI. This CDR3 has 15 amino acids. Germline trimming cut 7 bases from V and 7 bases from J; bases unmatched to any gene: 12. CDR3 sequence (DNA): TGTGCCAGCAAGGAGGGACAGGCGGCTGGGCAGCCCCAGCATTTT. This codes for CASKEGQAAGQPQHF.

J is TRBJ1-2 and V is TRBV6-5; no definite D call. CDR1 and CDR2 (germline): MNHEY, SVGAGI. The length of the CDR3 is 10 residues. CDR3 in amino acids: CGTWSYGYTF. The CDR3 nucleotides are TGTGGAACGTGGAGCTATGGCTACACCTTC.

The V and J genes are TRBV21-1 and TRBJ1-5. TRBV21-1 is recorded as a pseudogene. The CDR3 totals 15 residues. CDR3 sequence reads: CASSKDNSRAKTQHF. CDR3 bases: TGTGCCAGCAGCAAAGATAACAGCCGGGCTAAGACCCAGCATTTT.

The J gene is TRBJ2-3, the V gene TRBV24-1; no definite D call. Trimming stripped 4 bases from V and 2 bases from J, with 9 bases between. CDR3 size: 14 residues. The V gene's germline CDR1 is KGHDR and CDR2 SFDVKD. CDR3 loop: CATSEHGPTDTQYF. The CDR3 DNA follows: TGTGCCACCAGTGAACATGGACCCACAGATACGCAGTATTTT.

The gene calls are TRBV6-5 and TRBJ1-1; perhaps TRBD1 as D (5 bases). CDR1 is MNHEY and CDR2 is SVGAGI in the germline V gene. V lost 8 bases to trimming and J lost 4 bases, with 8 bases between them. The CDR3 length is 11 residues. CDR3 region: CASLRGTEAFF. In nucleotides, the CDR3 is TGTGCCAGCCTGAGGGGCACTGAAGCTTTCTTT.

There are a few counts of this clone. J is TRBJ1-2 and V is TRBV5-1, with a tentative D call TRBD1 (6 bases). Germline V CDR1 and CDR2: SGHRS, YFSETQ. The CDR3 totals 13 residues. V gave up 5 bases and J gave up 5 bases, with 13 bases separating them. CDR3 sequence (DNA): TGCGCCAGCAGGTTGAAGGGGGGATATGGCTACACCTTC. Amino acids: CASRLKGGYGYTF.

This chain links TRBV28 with TRBJ1-5, with 8 positions matching TRBD1. The germline V gene encodes CDR1 MDHEN and CDR2 SYDVKM. This CDR3 spans 16 amino acids. The V segment lost 4 bases and the J segment 1 base; nucleotides outside the gene matches: 6. The CDR3 is CASSSDRDGSNQPQHF. The DNA of the CDR3 is TGTGCCAGCAGTTCGGACAGGGATGGGAGCAATCAGCCCCAGCATTTT.

The chain joins TRBV7-9 to TRBJ2-4; 10 bases fit TRBD1. V lost 7 bases to trimming and J lost 0 bases; unmatched junction nucleotides: 3. CDR1 is SEHNR and CDR2 is FQNEAQ in the germline V gene (reference sequence). The CDR3 runs 15 residues. CDR3 sequence (DNA): TGTGCCAGCATCGGGACAGGGGAAGCCAAAAACATTCAGTACTTC. Its translation: CASIGTGEAKNIQYF.

The rearrangement joins TRBV4-2 to TRBJ2-5; 7 bases match TRBD2. The CDR3 length is 18 residues. Germline values: CDR1 LGHNA, CDR2 YNFKEQ. Losses at the gene ends were 0 bases for V and 2 bases for J; bases not matched to a gene: 12. The CDR3 DNA is TGTGCCAGCAGCCAAGAAATCGGACTGGCGGGAGTTCAAGAGACCCAGTACTTC. Amino acids: CASSQEIGLAGVQETQYF.

The V gene is TRBV9, the J gene TRBJ2-7, with TRBD2 identical over 9 bases. The V and J ends lost 4 bases and 6 bases, in that order; junction bases with no gene match: 8. This CDR3 region has 14 residues. Germline lookup yields CDR1 SGDLS and CDR2 YYNGEE. CDR3 in DNA: TGTGCCAGCAGCCCGTGGCGGGAGGGCTTCGAGCAGTACTTC. Translated, it gives CASSPWREGFEQYF.